Here is one T cell receptor beta chain with its context. Its antigen is undetermined. The germline V gene has CDR1 WSHSY and CDR2 SAAADI. V lost 5 bases, J lost 0 bases, and 3 bases stayed unmatched. There are 15 residues in the CDR3. This record belongs to a study of shared clonotypes between healthy human individuals. Study-level findings and limits: Unshared clonotypes carried lower generation probabilities than those common to all four donors.

Deep level was the assay's run setting. Generated by immunoSEQ multiplex PCR, the TCRdb table keeps only in-frame clones and is missing some. The sample contains about 550,000 clones, roughly 95% of which appear only once. It was CD45RO-negative cells, positively selected for CCR7, that made up naive CD8 cells, with terminally differentiated effector memory CD45RA+ cells excluded. All donors qualified as healthy HIV-negative adults and had experienced no recent acute infections or vaccinations. The V call is TRBV10-2, the J call TRBJ2-1, with TRBD2 matching over 8 bases. The sample was naive CD8+ T cells sorted from blood. The TCR comes from a young woman in good health. DNA of the CDR3: TGCGCCAGCAGTTCGAGCGGGAGCTCCTACAATGAGCAGTTCTTC. This gives the protein CASSSSGSSYNEQFF.